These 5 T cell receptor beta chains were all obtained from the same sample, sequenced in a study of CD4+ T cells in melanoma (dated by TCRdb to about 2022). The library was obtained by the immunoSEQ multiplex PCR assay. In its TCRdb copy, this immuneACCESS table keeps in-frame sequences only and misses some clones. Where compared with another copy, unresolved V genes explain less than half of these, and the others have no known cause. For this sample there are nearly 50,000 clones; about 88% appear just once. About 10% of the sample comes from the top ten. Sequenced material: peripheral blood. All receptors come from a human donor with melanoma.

CDR3: CASSLSGRHYEQYF. In nucleotides, the CDR3 is TGTGCCAGCAGCTTATCGGGGCGGCACTACGAGCAGTACTTC. The chain is built from TRBV7-9 and TRBJ2-7; D possibly uses TRBD1 or TRBD2 (5 bases each). Per germline, CDR1 SEHNR and CDR2 FQNEAQ (reference sequence). This CDR3 region has 14 residues. V dropped 2 bases and J dropped 3 bases, with 11 bases sitting between them.

Written as DNA, the CDR3 is TGTGCCAGCAGTGCAAATCCGGGATATCTGAACACTGAAGCTTTCTTT. The encoded protein is CASSANPGYLNTEAFF. This sequence joins TRBV6-1 and TRBJ1-1; D is unclear. V lost 4 bases and J lost 0, with 15 bases in between. Per germline, CDR1 MNHNS and CDR2 SASEGT. The CDR3 length is 16 residues.

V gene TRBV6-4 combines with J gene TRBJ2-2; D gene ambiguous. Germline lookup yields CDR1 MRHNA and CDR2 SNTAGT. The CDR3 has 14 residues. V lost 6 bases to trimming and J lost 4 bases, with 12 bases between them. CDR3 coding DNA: TGTGCCAGCAGGGAGTGGTTGTCCACCGGGGAGCTGTTTTTT. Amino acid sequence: CASREWLSTGELFF.

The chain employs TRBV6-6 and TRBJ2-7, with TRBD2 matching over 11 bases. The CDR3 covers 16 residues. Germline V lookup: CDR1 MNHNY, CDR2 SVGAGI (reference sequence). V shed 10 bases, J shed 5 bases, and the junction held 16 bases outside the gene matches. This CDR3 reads CATGPLGSGGADEQYF. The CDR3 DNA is TGTGCCACCGGACCGTTAGGTAGCGGGGGGGCCGACGAGCAGTACTTC.

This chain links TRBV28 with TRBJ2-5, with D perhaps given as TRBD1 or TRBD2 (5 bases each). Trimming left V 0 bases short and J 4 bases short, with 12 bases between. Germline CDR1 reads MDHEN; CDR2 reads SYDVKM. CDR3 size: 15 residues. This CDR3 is CASSLWGGGRETQYF. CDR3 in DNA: TGTGCCAGCAGTTTATGGGGTGGGGGTCGAGAGACCCAGTACTTC.